Below are 21 T cell receptor beta chains sequenced from a single sample in a study of Graves' ophthalmopathy and Graves' hyperthyroidism. Amplified TCR beta CDR3 regions were obtained using RNA transcripts as template. In the first round, RT-PCR was carried out with HTBI primers, and a multiplex PCR formed the second round. Using its own MiXCR run on the multiplex PCR reads, TCRdb lists one record per CDR3 protein. There are hundreds of thousands of distinct CDR3 sequences in the sample; 20% to 25% occur only once, and more than 5.5% lies in the top ten. Sequenced input: peripheral blood. The receptors come from a woman under 30 with stable Graves' hyperthyroidism. Some clones in this sample may be carry-over from other donors' samples.

The V gene is TRBV2, the J gene TRBJ1-2, with 7 bases identical to TRBD1. J lost 4 bases, V lost 2 bases, and 4 bases had no gene match. The CDR3 spans 14 residues. The germline gives CDR1 SNHLY, CDR2 FYNNEI. This CDR3 reads CASSERDRFYGYTF. CDR3 DNA sequence: TGTGCCAGCAGTGAACGGGACAGATTCTATGGCTACACCTTC.

This clonotype showed up many times. This rearrangement joins TRBV2 to TRBJ1-1; D is possibly TRBD1 (5 bases). The CDR3 covers 14 residues. Germline values: CDR1 SNHLY, CDR2 FYNNEI. V was trimmed by 6 bases and J by 1 base, leaving 12 bases between them. The CDR3 DNA reads as TGTGCCAGCAGAAAGACAGTGTGGAACACTGAAGCTTTCTTT. Residues: CASRKTVWNTEAFF.

This clonotype occurred many times. The chain uses TRBV15 and TRBJ2-7; maybe TRBD1 (6 bases). The CDR3 has 12 amino acids. V shed 3 bases and J shed 7 bases, with 10 bases lying between them. CDR1 and CDR2 (germline): LNHNV, YYDKDF (reference sequence). DNA of the CDR3: TGTGCCACCAGCAGGGCTGGACAGGAGCAGTACTTC. This codes for CATSRAGQEQYF.

There are many counts of this clonotype. The rearrangement links TRBV20-1 to TRBJ2-7; maybe TRBD2 (5 bases). The germline V gene encodes CDR1 DFQATT and CDR2 SNEGSKA (reference sequence). V lost 5 bases and J lost 2, with 19 bases in between. The CDR3 extends over 15 amino acids. This CDR3 is CSAPPERINTYEQYF. DNA for the CDR3: TGCAGTGCTCCCCCGGAGCGGATCAACACCTACGAGCAGTACTTC.

The chain joins TRBV20-1 to TRBJ2-3; 8 bases match TRBD2. Trimming cost V 0 bases and J 2 bases; bases outside gene matches: 4. The germline V gene has CDR1 DFQATT and CDR2 SNEGSKA (reference sequence). The CDR3 runs to 15 residues. The DNA of the CDR3 is TGCAGTGCTAGAGATCCTAGCGGGCACACAGATACGCAGTATTTT. As protein: CSARDPSGHTDTQYF.

This clonotype was seen many times. The chain uses TRBV5-1 and TRBJ2-7; 8 positions match TRBD1. CDR3 size: 17 residues. J was trimmed by 3 bases and V by 0 bases; bases with no gene match: 11. The germline V gene has CDR1 SGHRS and CDR2 YFSETQ. In DNA, the CDR3 is TGCGCCAGCAGCTTGGGACAGGGGCTCCGAGGGGACTACGAGCAGTACTTC. Translated, it gives CASSLGQGLRGDYEQYF.

There are many counts of this clonotype. The genes are TRBV20-1 and TRBJ1-5, with TRBD1 as a possible D gene (6 bases). This CDR3 is built from 15 residues. Germline values: CDR1 DFQATT, CDR2 SNEGSKA (reference sequence). V lost 0 bases to trimming and J lost 5 bases, with 14 bases between them. CDR3 in amino acids: CSARDVPGQHQPQHF. CDR3 in DNA: TGCAGTGCTAGAGATGTACCGGGACAACATCAGCCCCAGCATTTT.

This clonotype was found a few times. With a much larger clone just one base away, this may be a read error. This chain connects TRBV4-2 to TRBJ2-7; 8 nucleotides line up with TRBD2. The ends lost 0 bases at V and 1 base at J; junction bases unmatched: 11. The CDR3 covers 18 residues. The germline CDR1 and CDR2 sequences are LGHNA and YNFKEQ. CDR3 amino acids: CASSQDPLATGGSYEQYF. The CDR3 nucleotides read TGTGCCAGCAGCCAAGATCCCCTAGCGACGGGAGGGTCCTACGAGCAGTACTTC.

The chain employs TRBV5-1 and TRBJ1-1; 10 bases match TRBD1. Germline values: CDR1 SGHRS, CDR2 YFSETQ. V was pared by 4 bases and J by 0 bases, with 6 bases of the junction left unmatched. The CDR3 contains 16 residues. The CDR3 region is CASSLDRGPLNTEAFF. CDR3 DNA: TGCGCCAGCAGCCTTGACAGGGGGCCTTTGAACACTGAAGCTTTCTTT.

The table lists this clonotype with many counts. The CDR3 DNA sequence: TGTGCCACCAGCAGACGGGACAGGGGCTACGAGCAGTACTTC. Translating it yields CATSRRDRGYEQYF. The chain has TRBV15 and TRBJ2-7; 10 bases agree with TRBD1. CDR1 and CDR2 (germline): LNHNV, YYDKDF (reference sequence). This CDR3 comprises 14 residues. The V gene end was trimmed by 2 bases and the J gene end by 3 bases; junction bases not matched to a gene: 1.

V usage is TRBV28 and J usage is TRBJ2-7; 8 bases match TRBD2. CDR1 and CDR2 (germline): MDHEN, SYDVKM. V shed 6 bases, J shed 4 bases, and the junction held 26 bases outside the gene matches. The CDR3 spans 20 residues. The CDR3 coding sequence is TGTGCCAGCAGCCCACCTGGGGACCGGATTAAAAGTAGCGGGATGTACGAGCAGTACTTC. Amino acid sequence: CASSPPGDRIKSSGMYEQYF.

This clonotype was recorded many times. The V and J genes are TRBV3-1 and TRBJ2-5, with a possible D match to TRBD2 (5 bases). Deletions cut 4 bases from V and 6 bases from J, with 12 bases between. Germline CDR1 and CDR2: LGHDT and YNNKEL (reference sequence). The CDR3 sequence is 13 residues long. CDR3 DNA sequence: TGTGCCAGCAGCCTCAAAGGGAGCCAGACCCAGTACTTC. Translation: CASSLKGSQTQYF.

This clonotype was seen repeatedly, ten times or more. V usage is TRBV12-3 or TRBV12-4 and J usage is TRBJ1-5; D not certain. The V gene lost 3 bases and the J gene lost 8 bases, with 11 bases spanning the gap. The CDR3 has 13 residues. In DNA form, the CDR3 reads TGTGCCAGCAGTTTGGGCCCTTCGGAGCCCCAGCATTTT. Encoded protein: CASSLGPSEPQHF.

The gene calls are TRBV6-1 and TRBJ2-5; D ambiguous. Trimming removed 10 bases at V and 3 bases at J, with 6 bases between. CDR1 MNHNS and CDR2 SASEGT come from the germline V gene. This CDR3 comprises 10 residues. The CDR3 loop reads CATDEETQYF. CDR3 nucleotide sequence: TGTGCCACCGACGAAGAGACCCAGTACTTC.

The chain has TRBV20-1 and TRBJ2-5, with 8 positions matching TRBD1. Losses at the gene ends were 5 bases for V and 5 bases for J; bases not matched to a gene: 7. The germline gives CDR1 DFQATT, CDR2 SNEGSKA (reference sequence). The length of the CDR3 is 13 residues. In nucleotides, the CDR3 is TGCAGTGCTGGTCCGACAGGGGAGGAGACCCAGTACTTC. It encodes CSAGPTGEETQYF.

The rearrangement joins TRBV10-3 to TRBJ2-7; a weak D match, TRBD1 (7 bases). V lost 6 bases to trimming and J lost 2 bases, with 23 bases between them. This CDR3 comprises 17 residues. Germline CDR1 ENHRY, CDR2 SYGVKD. The CDR3 here is CAISLLGQERRAYEQYF. CDR3 DNA sequence: TGTGCCATCAGCCTACTAGGACAGGAAAGGAGGGCCTACGAGCAGTACTTC.

The chain carries TRBV6-1 and TRBJ1-2; tentative D call: TRBD1 (5 bases). The germline V gene has CDR1 MNHNS and CDR2 SASEGT. Trimming cost V 5 bases and J 7 bases, with 20 bases left between them. CDR3 size: 15 residues. The CDR3 DNA reads as TGTGCCAGCAGTCTTGGGGCTTCGGGGGGACGTGGCTACACCTTC. Amino acid sequence: CASSLGASGGRGYTF.

The DNA for the CDR3 is TGCAGCGTTGGGTTTAGTCTCAAGCAGTACTTC. The encoded protein is CSVGFSLKQYF. This sequence joins TRBV29-1 and TRBJ2-7; D remains unclear. The germline gives CDR1 SQVTM, CDR2 ANQGSEA. The CDR3 has 11 residues. Trimming shortened V by 4 bases and J by 8 bases, and 12 bases separated the two germline ends.

This clonotype came up many times. The chain combines TRBV5-1 with TRBJ2-4; no reliable D call. Germline lookup yields CDR1 SGHRS and CDR2 YFSETQ. V lost 4 bases and J 5 bases, leaving 4 bases between the germline ends. The CDR3 length is 11 residues. CDR3 residues: CASSQQNIQYF. In nucleotides, the CDR3 is TGCGCCAGCAGCCAGCAAAACATTCAGTACTTC.

This clonotype has at least ten counts. The V call is TRBV20-1, the J call TRBJ2-7, with a tentative D call TRBD1 (7 bases). Trimming removed 1 base from V and 3 bases from J, with 28 bases in between. This CDR3 comprises 19 residues. Per the germline V gene, CDR1 is DFQATT and CDR2 is SNEGSKA (reference sequence). CDR3 amino acids: CSARGRGRGLTGENYEQYF. The CDR3 DNA follows: TGCAGTGCTAGAGGAAGGGGGCGCGGTTTAACGGGAGAGAACTACGAGCAGTACTTC.

This clonotype was found many times. The rearrangement links TRBV11-2 to TRBJ2-2; TRBD1 matches at 7 bases. V shed 4 bases, J shed 8 bases, and the junction held 7 bases outside the gene matches. The CDR3 contains 14 residues. Germline values: CDR1 SGHAT, CDR2 FQNNGV. CDR3 sequence reads: CASSSGQPKGELFF. The CDR3, as DNA: TGTGCCAGCAGCTCGGGACAGCCTAAGGGGGAGCTGTTTTTT.